The rows below give T cell receptor beta chains drawn from one sample of a study of T cell changes during pregnancy in multiple sclerosis. Libraries were prepared by immunoSEQ multiplex PCR; TCRdb keeps only in-frame clonotypes and omits some of them. The profile covers 58,000 or so clones, with nearly 95% appearing a single time and 0.5% taken by the ten largest. This specimen was CD4+ T cells from peripheral blood mononuclear cells, taken in the third trimester of pregnancy. These receptors came from a female donor with multiple sclerosis, enrolled in a pregnancy study. Both conserved end residues are part of each CDR3. Where a row states a size, it is once, few, many or the class of an expanded clone; other rows omit it.

15	TRBV7-6	-	CASSTQDRGPETQYF
18	TRBV13	-	CASSGRQGLVLMNTEAFF
15	TRBV5-6	-	CASSFPGQLLSGYTF
16	TRBV27	-	CASSFLQGKGQETQYF
15	TRBV5-4	-	CASSPATGVQDTQYF
15	TRBV9	-	CASSGAGEFYEKLFF
19	TRBV5-4	-	CASSFATALSRNAKPEQFF
17	TRBV5-6	-	CASSSEAAGTGSYEQYF
15	TRBV19	once	CASRWWRQGSYGYTF
16	TRBV27	-	CASSSLLTGFRTEAFF
12	TRBV13	-	CASSLRGETQYF
15	TRBV19	once	CASSISIYSNQPQHF
15	TRBV6-5	-	CASSYSRQGFAEAFF
14	TRBV18	-	CASSPDLVQGPQHF
13	TRBV2	once	CASSADTAHGYTF
13	TRBV19	-	CASSATGNSPLHF
15	TRBV27	-	CASRLDRLAKNIQYF
13	TRBV6-6	-	CASMGEGYTEAFF
16	TRBV4-1	-	CASSQVGRGKIDTQYF
18	TRBV7-8	few	CASSRAPGLAGGYNEQFF
13	TRBV5-1	-	CASSWDLLSPLHF
12	TRBV2	few	CAIGGGNQPQHF
16	TRBV6-1	-	CASSEALGLGTDTQYF
14	TRBV27	-	CASSPTGQGIEAFF
14	TRBV5-4	once	CASSYQGGDEKLFF
17	TRBV11-1	once	CASSLEDPREGGTEAFF
14	TRBV5-1	-	CASSLGQENYGYTF
15	TRBV11-2	-	CASSVQRGGKDTQYF
14	TRBV4-1	-	CASSQVGVNQPQHF
14	TRBV18	once	CASSPSGVQETQYF
15	TRBV2	-	CASSEAWRGDDEQFF
13	TRBV5-1	-	CASSMEGNYGYTF
16	TRBV21-1	-	CASSHYLTYSNQPQHF
13	TRBV6-5	-	CASSLLGETMAFF
14	TRBV7-2	once	CASSLDRSSYEQYF
14	TRBV11-2	-	CASRFAGVPEPLHF
15	TRBV11-3	-	CASSLDRDYGTEAFF
13	TRBV10-3	-	CAISSDRAYEQYF
18	TRBV18	-	CASSLIDNTGASAQPQHF
13	TRBV6-4	-	CASSVTDNQPQHF
16	TRBV6-5	once	CASSYSRDSNTYEQYF
15	TRBV10-3	-	CAISDPGQSDEKLFF
14	TRBV5-6	-	CASSQRQDRRTQYF
13	TRBV2	-	CASRGQGFTEAFF
13	TRBV19	-	CASSIQQGTEAFF
15	TRBV19	-	CASSPRTGVNTEAFF
16	TRBV7-2	-	CASSRGRGGLGAEQFF
11	TRBV2	-	CASSAQVGYTF
13	TRBV19	-	CASSISGNQPQHF